This TCR beta chain stems from a study of blood T cell repertoires in COVID-19. Overall study: Nucleic acid was either cDNA or gDNA, and it came from T cells, B-cell-depleted T cells, or PBMCs.

Measured with immunoSEQ multiplex PCR; TCRdb has only the in-frame clones, and not every one. This table has more than 200,000 clones, about 82% appearing once. The CDR3 spans 14 residues. V lost 5 bases and J lost 1; bases outside the gene matches: 4. Germline V gives CDR1 SGHTA, CDR2 FQGNSA. This TCR derives from a woman at least 80 years old with acute or convalescent COVID-19. The chain joins TRBV7-2 to TRBJ2-5, with TRBD1 matching 7 bases. The sample comprised peripheral blood. CDR3 DNA: TGTGCCAGCAGCACGGCAGGGGGCCAAGAGACCCAGTACTTC. Protein product: CASSTAGGQETQYF.